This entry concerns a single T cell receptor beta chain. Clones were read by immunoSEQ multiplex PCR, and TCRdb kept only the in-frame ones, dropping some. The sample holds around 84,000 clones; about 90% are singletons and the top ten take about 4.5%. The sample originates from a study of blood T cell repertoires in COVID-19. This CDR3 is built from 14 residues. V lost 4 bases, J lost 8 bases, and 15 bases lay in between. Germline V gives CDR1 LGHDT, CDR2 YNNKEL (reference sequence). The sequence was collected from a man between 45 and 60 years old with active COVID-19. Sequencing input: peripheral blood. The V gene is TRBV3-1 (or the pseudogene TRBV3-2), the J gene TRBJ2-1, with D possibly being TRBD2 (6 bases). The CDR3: CASSRTMFEDEQFF. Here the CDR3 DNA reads TGTGCCAGCAGCCGGACTATGTTTGAGGATGAGCAGTTCTTC.